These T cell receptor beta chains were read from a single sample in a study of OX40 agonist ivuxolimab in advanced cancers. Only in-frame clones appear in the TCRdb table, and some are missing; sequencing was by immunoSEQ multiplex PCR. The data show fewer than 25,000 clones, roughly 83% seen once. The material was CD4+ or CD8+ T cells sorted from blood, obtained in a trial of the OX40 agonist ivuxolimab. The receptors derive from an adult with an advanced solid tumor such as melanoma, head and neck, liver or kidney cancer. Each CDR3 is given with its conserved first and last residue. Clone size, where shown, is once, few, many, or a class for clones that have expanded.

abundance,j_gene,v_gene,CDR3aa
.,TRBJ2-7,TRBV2,CASSGPGAVF
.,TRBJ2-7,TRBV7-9,CASSQEGQGTEQYF
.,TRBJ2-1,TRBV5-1,CASSQAHRVNEQFF
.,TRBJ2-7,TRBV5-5,CASSLAGTYEQYF
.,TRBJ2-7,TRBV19,CASSIAGISYEQYF
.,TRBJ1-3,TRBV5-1,CASSTAGAGNTIYF
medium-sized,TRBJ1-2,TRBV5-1,CASSLAPAVLWWYTF
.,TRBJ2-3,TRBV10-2,CASSELAGGSSSTDTQYF
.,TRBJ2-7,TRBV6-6,CASTERGSFYEQYF
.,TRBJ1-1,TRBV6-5,CASSYGGTNTEAFF